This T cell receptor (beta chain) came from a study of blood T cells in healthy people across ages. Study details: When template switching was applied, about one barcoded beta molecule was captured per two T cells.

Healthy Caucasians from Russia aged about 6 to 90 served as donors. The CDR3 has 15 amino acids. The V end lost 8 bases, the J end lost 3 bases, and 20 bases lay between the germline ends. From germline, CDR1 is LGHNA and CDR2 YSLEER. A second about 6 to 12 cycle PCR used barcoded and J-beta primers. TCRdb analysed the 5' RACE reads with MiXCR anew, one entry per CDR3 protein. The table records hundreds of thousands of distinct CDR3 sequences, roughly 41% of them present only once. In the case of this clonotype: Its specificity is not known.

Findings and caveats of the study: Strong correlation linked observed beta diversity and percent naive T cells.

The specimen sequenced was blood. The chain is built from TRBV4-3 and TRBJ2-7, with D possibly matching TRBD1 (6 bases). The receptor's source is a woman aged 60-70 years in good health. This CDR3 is CASGSVGDKLYEQYF. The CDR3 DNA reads TGCGCCAGCGGAAGTGTGGGGGACAAGCTCTACGAGCAGTACTTC.